The 13 T cell receptor beta chains listed next were all sequenced from one sample in a study of memory CD4+ T cells and cytomegalovirus serostatus. The sort gate was single viable CD3+CD4+CD8-CD45RO+ cells for memory CD4+ T cells. Some clones are missing from TCRdb's copy, which holds only in-frame ones; the method was immunoSEQ multiplex PCR. The sample includes about 75,000 clones, about 78% of them seen just once. Sequencing was done on a sample of memory CD4+ T cells from blood. These receptors all stem from an adult in good health and CMV-seropositive.

The rearrangement links TRBV2 to TRBJ2-5; TRBD1 agrees at 8 bases. Germline CDR1 and CDR2: SNHLY and FYNNEI. V was pared by 7 bases and J by 4 bases, with 14 bases of the junction left unmatched. The CDR3 consists of 16 residues. CDR3 region: CASTLGGQGATETQYF. The CDR3 nucleotides read TGTGCCAGCACTCTAGGGGGGCAGGGGGCTACAGAGACCCAGTACTTC.

This clone has only a few counts. The chain carries TRBV6-1 and TRBJ1-2, with a tentative D call TRBD1 (6 bases). V shed 4 bases and J shed 4 bases, with 10 bases lying between them. Germline-derived CDR1 and CDR2 are MNHNS and SASEGT. This CDR3 has 13 residues. CDR3 coding DNA: TGTGCCAGCAGTGTGACAGGAAGCTATGGCTACACCTTC. It translates to CASSVTGSYGYTF.

The genes are TRBV7-2 and TRBJ1-1; D not certain. The germline V and J ends were trimmed by 4 bases and 8 bases, with 20 bases remaining between them. The CDR3 consists of 15 residues. The V gene's germline CDR1 is SGHTA and CDR2 FQGNSA. The CDR3 DNA reads as TGTGCCAGCAGCTCCTCCCCCTGGGCTGGACTCGAAGCTTTCTTT. It encodes CASSSSPWAGLEAFF.

The genes are TRBV10-3 and TRBJ2-2; TRBD2 is a possible D gene (5 bases). The CDR3 length is 13 residues. The germline V gene encodes CDR1 ENHRY and CDR2 SYGVKD. V was clipped by 5 bases and J by 8 bases, with 12 bases between them. CDR3 nucleotide sequence: TGTGCCATCAGTTCCGAGGGAGCGGGGGAGCTGTTTTTT. Protein product: CAISSEGAGELFF.

Of note for this clone: At one end, the junction sequence differs from germline, possibly due to a read error. V and J are TRBV19 and TRBJ1-5, with D possibly TRBD1 on 6 matching bases. The length of the CDR3 is 15 residues. CDR1 and CDR2 (germline): LNHDA, SQIVND (reference sequence). CDR3 protein: CASNPMGGGNQPQHF. CDR3 DNA: TGTGCCAGTAACCCCATGGGGGGGGGCAACCAGCCCCAGCATTTT. Full variable domain (missing parts from reference TRBV19 and TRBJ1-5): DGGITQSPKYLFRKEGQNVTLSCEQNLNHDAMYWYRQDPGQGLRLIYYSQIVNDFQKGDIAEGYSVSREKKESFPLTVTSAQKNPTAFYLCASNPMGGGNQPQHFGDGTRLSIL.

This clone was recorded a few times. This chain joins TRBV2 and TRBJ1-5, with D perhaps matching TRBD1 (5 bases). This CDR3 comprises 13 residues. The germline V gene has CDR1 SNHLY and CDR2 FYNNEI. V was shortened by 7 bases and J by 5 bases, with 12 bases between the two germline ends. The DNA of the CDR3 is TGTGCCAGCATGCAACAGGCCGATCAGCCCCAGCATTTT. Protein sequence: CASMQQADQPQHF. The full variable domain, its missing parts supplied by reference TRBV2 and TRBJ1-5, is EPEVTQTPSHQVTQMGQEVILRCVPISNHLYFYWYRQILGQKVEFLVSFYNNEISEKSEIFDDQFSVERPDGSNFTLKIRSTKLEDSAMYFCASMQQADQPQHFGDGTRLSIL.

The V call is TRBV7-2, the J call TRBJ1-5; D is perhaps TRBD1 (5 bases). CDR1 is SGHTA and CDR2 is FQGNSA in the germline V gene. V lost 1 base and J 0 bases, leaving 13 bases between the germline ends. There are 17 residues in the CDR3. The CDR3 nucleotides read TGTGCCAGCAGCTTAGGGGGCGGGGGAAGTAGCAATCAGCCCCAGCATTTT. This sequence encodes CASSLGGGGSSNQPQHF. The entire variable domain, with the rest obtained from reference TRBV7-2 and TRBJ1-5, is as follows: GAGVSQSPSNKVTEKGKDVELRCDPISGHTALYWYRQSLGQGLEFLIYFQGNSAPDKSGLPSDRFSAERTGGSVSTLTIQRTQQEDSAVYLCASSLGGGGSSNQPQHFGDGTRLSIL.

The chain couples TRBV5-4 to TRBJ2-5, with 9 bases lining up with TRBD1. CDR3 length: 15 amino acids. CDR1 and CDR2 from the germline V gene are SGHNT and YYREEE (reference sequence). With V trimmed by 3 bases and J by 5 bases, 8 bases remained unmatched. CDR3 nucleotide sequence: TGTGCCAGCAGCTCCCCGGGGACAGGGATCGAGACCCAGTACTTC. Protein sequence: CASSSPGTGIETQYF.

This clone was detected only a few times. This chain connects TRBV6-1 to TRBJ2-7; TRBD1 or TRBD2 may be the D gene (5 bases each). V lost 9 bases and J 3 bases, leaving 15 bases between the germline ends. The CDR3 runs to 13 residues. CDR1 MNHNS and CDR2 SASEGT come from the germline V gene. The CDR3 bases are TGTGCCAGTAGCTTTGGGACGAACTACGAGCAGTACGTC. Translation: CASSFGTNYEQYV.

V usage is TRBV5-5 and J usage is TRBJ1-5; possible D gene TRBD1, 5 bases. V dropped 0 bases and J dropped 9 bases, with 10 bases sitting between them. The CDR3 contains 13 residues. Germline lookup yields CDR1 SGHKS and CDR2 YYEKEE (reference sequence). CDR3 nucleotide sequence: TGTGCCAGCAGCTTGGAAGACCAGGGGCCCCAGCATTTT. The encoded protein is CASSLEDQGPQHF.

The gene calls are TRBV7-9 and TRBJ1-5; D possibly corresponds to TRBD1 (5 bases). Germline V gives CDR1 SEHNR, CDR2 FQNEAQ (reference sequence). The CDR3 length is 15 residues. The V gene lost 5 bases and the J gene lost 6 bases, with 17 bases spanning the gap. In DNA form, the CDR3 reads TGTGCCAGCAGCCCCTTAGGGGCTGGGGTTCAGCCCCAGCATTTT. Protein: CASSPLGAGVQPQHF.

The chain employs TRBV5-8 and TRBJ1-2; 7 nucleotides agree with TRBD1. CDR1 SGHTS and CDR2 YDEGEE come from the germline V gene. Trimming at V came to 4 bases and at J to 8 bases, leaving 11 bases not matched to a gene. The CDR3 runs to 14 residues. Written as DNA, the CDR3 is TGTGCCAGCAGCACGGGACAGTCCGCTATGGGCTACACCTTC. This encodes CASSTGQSAMGYTF.

V gene TRBV19 combines with J gene TRBJ2-1; D gene uncertain. The germline gives CDR1 LNHDA, CDR2 SQIVND (reference sequence). The length of the CDR3 is 13 residues. V shed 6 bases and J shed 2 bases, with 8 bases lying between them. The CDR3 loop is CASSPQPYNEQFF. CDR3 sequence (DNA): TGTGCCAGTAGCCCTCAGCCCTACAATGAGCAGTTCTTC.